This TCR beta chain was sequenced during a study of PD-1 blockade in classical Hodgkin lymphoma. Trimming removed 2 bases at V and 3 bases at J, with 13 bases between. Per germline, CDR1 MGHDK and CDR2 SYGVNS. The CDR3 runs to 16 residues. Every patient experienced relapse after autologous stem cell transplantation, and brentuximab vedotin exposure varied. Best outcomes ranged across complete response, partial response and progressive disease. Regarding the study as a whole: There remain no defined causes for the repertoire differences, which possibly reflect disease activity or prior therapy. In CD4+ cells, TCR diversity went up significantly by C4D1, but in CD8+ cells it did not.

Assay used: immunoSEQ multiplex PCR; TCRdb lists only in-frame clones, some missing. Seen here are around 45,000 clones, approximately 70% observed once, and the top ten hold 2.5% to 3%. In the case of this clone: Its specificity is unknown.

Specimen: peripheral blood mononuclear cells (PBMCs), collected before the second cycle of nivolumab. The sequence was collected from a human donor with classical Hodgkin lymphoma. The chain has TRBV25-1 and TRBJ2-2; TRBD2 might be the D (5 bases). This chain's CDR3 is CASSESEGIHTGELFF. CDR3 DNA sequence: TGTGCCAGCAGTGAAAGTGAGGGTATCCACACCGGGGAGCTGTTTTTT. Supplemented by reference TRBV25-1 and TRBJ2-2, the full variable domain reads EADIYQTPRYLVIGTGKKITLECSQTMGHDKMYWYQQDPGMELHLIHYSYGVNSTEKGDLSSESTVSRIRTEHFPLTLESARPSHTSQYLCASSESEGIHTGELFFGEGSRLTVL.